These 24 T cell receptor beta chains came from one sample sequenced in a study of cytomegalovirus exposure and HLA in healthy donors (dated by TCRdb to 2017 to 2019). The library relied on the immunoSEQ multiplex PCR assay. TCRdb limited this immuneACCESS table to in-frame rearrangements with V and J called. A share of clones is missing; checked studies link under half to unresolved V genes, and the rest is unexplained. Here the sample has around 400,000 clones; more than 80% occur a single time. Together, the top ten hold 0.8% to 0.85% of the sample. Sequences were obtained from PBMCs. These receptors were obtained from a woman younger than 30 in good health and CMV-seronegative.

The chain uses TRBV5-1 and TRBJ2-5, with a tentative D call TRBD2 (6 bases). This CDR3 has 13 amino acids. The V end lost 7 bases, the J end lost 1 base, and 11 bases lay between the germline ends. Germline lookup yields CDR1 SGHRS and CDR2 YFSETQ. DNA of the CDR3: TGCGCCAGCGGGATGGGGGGCCAAGAGACCCAGTACTTC. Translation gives CASGMGGQETQYF.

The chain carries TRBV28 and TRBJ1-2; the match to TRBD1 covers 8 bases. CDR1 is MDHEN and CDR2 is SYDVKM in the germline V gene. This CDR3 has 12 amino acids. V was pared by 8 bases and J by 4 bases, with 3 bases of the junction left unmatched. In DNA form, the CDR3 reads TGTGCCAGCGCACAGGGGGGCTATGGCTACACCTTC. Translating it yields CASAQGGYGYTF.

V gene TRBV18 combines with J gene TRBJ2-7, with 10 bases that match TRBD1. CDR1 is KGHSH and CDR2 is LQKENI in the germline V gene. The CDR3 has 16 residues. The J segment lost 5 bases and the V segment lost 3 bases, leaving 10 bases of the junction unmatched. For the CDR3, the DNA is TGTGCCAGCTCACCTTATGAGCGGGACAGGGGAAACGAGCAGTACTTC. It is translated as CASSPYERDRGNEQYF.

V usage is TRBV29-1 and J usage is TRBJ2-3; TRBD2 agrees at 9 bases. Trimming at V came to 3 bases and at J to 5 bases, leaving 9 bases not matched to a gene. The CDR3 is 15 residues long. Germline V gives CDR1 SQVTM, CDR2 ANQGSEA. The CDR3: CSVEVGRGGRDTQYF. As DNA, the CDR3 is TGCAGCGTTGAGGTTGGGCGGGGGGGCCGAGATACGCAGTATTTT.

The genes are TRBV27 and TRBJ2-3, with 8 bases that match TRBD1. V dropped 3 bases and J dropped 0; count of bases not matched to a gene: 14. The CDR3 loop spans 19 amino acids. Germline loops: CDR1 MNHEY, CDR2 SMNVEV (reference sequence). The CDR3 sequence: CASSFPGQARRTSTDTQYF. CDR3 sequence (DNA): TGTGCCAGCAGTTTCCCGGGACAGGCACGGAGAACTAGCACAGATACGCAGTATTTT.

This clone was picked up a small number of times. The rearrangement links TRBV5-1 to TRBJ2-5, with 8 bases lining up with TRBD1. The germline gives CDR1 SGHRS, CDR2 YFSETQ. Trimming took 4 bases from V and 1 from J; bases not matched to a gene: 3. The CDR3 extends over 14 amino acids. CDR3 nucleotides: TGCGCCAGCAGCCATGGACAGGGCCAAGAGACCCAGTACTTC. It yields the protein CASSHGQGQETQYF.

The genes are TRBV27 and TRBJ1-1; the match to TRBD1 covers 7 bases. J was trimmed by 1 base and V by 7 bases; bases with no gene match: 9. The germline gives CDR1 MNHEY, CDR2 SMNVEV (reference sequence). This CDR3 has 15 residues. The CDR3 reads CASKSSGQKNTEAFF. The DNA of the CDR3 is TGTGCCAGCAAATCCTCGGGACAGAAGAACACTGAAGCTTTCTTT.

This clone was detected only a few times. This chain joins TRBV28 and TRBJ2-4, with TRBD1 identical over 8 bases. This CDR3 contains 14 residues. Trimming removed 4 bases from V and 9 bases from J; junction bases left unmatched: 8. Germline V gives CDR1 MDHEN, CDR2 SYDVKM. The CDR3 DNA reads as TGTGCCAGCAGTTCCAGGGGGCGATTGGTCATTCAGTACTTC. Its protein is CASSSRGRLVIQYF. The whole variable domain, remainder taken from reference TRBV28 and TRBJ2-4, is DVKVTQSSRYLVKRTGEKVFLECVQDMDHENMFWYRQDPGLGLRLIYFSYDVKMKEKGDIPEGYSVSREKKERFSLILESASTNQTSMYLCASSSRGRLVIQYFGAGTRLSVL.

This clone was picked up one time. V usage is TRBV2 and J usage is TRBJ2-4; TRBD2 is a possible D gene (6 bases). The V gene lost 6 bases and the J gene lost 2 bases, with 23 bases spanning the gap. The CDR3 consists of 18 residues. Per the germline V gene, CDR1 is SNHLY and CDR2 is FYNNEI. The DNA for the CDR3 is TGTGCCAGCAGCGCTTTCCCATTCGGGGAGGAGACCAAAAACATTCAGTACTTC. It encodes CASSAFPFGEETKNIQYF.

The CDR3 DNA is TGTGCCAGCAGAGGGGTGGCGGGAGGGAGGAATGAGCAGTTCTTC. Its protein is CASRGVAGGRNEQFF. The chain recombines TRBV28 with TRBJ2-1; 9 bases line up with TRBD2. J lost 7 bases, V lost 6 bases, and 10 bases had no gene match. The CDR3 contains 15 residues. Germline assignment: CDR1 MDHEN and CDR2 SYDVKM.

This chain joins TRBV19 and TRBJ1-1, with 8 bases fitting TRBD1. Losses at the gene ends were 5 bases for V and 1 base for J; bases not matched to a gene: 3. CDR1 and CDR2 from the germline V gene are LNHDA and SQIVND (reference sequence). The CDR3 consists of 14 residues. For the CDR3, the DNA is TGTGCCAGTAGTCCCGGACAGGGGAACACTGAAGCTTTCTTT. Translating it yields CASSPGQGNTEAFF.

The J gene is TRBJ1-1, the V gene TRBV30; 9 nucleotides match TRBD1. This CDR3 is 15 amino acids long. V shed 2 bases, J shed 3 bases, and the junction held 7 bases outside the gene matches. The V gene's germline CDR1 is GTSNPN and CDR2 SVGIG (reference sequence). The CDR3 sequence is CAWSPGTGFYTEAFF. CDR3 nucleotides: TGTGCCTGGAGTCCCGGGACAGGGTTCTACACTGAAGCTTTCTTT.

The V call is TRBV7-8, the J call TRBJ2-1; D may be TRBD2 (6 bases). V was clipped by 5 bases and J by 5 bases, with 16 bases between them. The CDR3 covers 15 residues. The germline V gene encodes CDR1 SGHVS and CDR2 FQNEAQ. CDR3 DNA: TGTGCCAGCAGCGCCCGACTAGGATCGAACAATGAGCAGTTCTTC. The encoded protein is CASSARLGSNNEQFF.

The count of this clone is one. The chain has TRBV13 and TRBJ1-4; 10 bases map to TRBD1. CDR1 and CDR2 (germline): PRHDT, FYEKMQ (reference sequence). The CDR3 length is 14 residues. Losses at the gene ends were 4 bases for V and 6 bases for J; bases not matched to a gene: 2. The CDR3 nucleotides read TGTGCCAGCAGCTGGGACAGGGGTTATGAAAAACTGTTTTTT. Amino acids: CASSWDRGYEKLFF.

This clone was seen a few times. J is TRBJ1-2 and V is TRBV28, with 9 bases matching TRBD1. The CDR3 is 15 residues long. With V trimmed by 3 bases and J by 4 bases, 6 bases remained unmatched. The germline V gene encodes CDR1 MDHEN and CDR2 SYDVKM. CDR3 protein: CASSFQGQGSYGYTF. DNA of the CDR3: TGTGCCAGCAGTTTCCAGGGACAGGGTTCCTATGGCTACACCTTC.

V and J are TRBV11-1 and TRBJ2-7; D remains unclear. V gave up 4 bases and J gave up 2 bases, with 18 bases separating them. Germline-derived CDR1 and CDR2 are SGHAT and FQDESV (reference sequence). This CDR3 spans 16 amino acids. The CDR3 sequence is CASSSAWAGTTYEQYF. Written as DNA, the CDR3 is TGTGCCAGCAGCTCCGCCTGGGCAGGTACCACCTACGAGCAGTACTTC. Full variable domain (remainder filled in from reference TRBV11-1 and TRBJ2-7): EAEVAQSPRYKITEKSQAVAFWCDPISGHATLYWYRQILGQGPELLVQFQDESVVDDSQLPKDRFSAERLKGVDSTLKIQPAELGDSAMYLCASSSAWAGTTYEQYFGPGTRLTVT.

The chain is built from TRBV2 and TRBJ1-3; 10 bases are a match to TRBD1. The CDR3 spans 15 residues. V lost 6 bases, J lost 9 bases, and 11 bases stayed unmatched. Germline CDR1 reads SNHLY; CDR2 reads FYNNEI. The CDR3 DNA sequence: TGTGCCAGCAGCTTATACGACAGGGGGCCAGGCACCATATATTTT. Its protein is CASSLYDRGPGTIYF.

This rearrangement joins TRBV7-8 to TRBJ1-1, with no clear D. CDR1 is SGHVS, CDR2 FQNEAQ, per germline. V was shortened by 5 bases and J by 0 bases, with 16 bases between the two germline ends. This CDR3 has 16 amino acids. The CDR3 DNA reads TGTGCCAGCAGCCGCCCGAGGGAGAGCATGAACACTGAAGCTTTCTTT. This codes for CASSRPRESMNTEAFF.

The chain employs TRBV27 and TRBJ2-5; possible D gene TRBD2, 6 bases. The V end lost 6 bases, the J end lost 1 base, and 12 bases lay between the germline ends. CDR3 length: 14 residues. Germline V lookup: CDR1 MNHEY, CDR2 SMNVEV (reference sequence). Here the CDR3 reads CASSPPGVQETQYF. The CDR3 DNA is TGTGCCAGCAGCCCTCCGGGGGTCCAAGAGACCCAGTACTTC.

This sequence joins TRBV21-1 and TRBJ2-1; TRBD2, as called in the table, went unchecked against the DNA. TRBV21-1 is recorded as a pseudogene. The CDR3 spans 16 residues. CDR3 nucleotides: TGTGCCAGCACCCTAGCGGGAGGGCCCGGAGGCGATGAGCAGTTCTTC. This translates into CASTLAGGPGGDEQFF.

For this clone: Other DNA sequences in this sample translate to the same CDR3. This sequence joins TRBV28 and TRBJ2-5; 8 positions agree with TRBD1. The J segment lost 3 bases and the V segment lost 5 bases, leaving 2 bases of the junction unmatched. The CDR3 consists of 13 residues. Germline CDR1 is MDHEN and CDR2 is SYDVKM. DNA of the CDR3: TGTGCCAGCAGTCCGGGACAGGAAGAGACCCAGTACTTC. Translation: CASSPGQEETQYF.

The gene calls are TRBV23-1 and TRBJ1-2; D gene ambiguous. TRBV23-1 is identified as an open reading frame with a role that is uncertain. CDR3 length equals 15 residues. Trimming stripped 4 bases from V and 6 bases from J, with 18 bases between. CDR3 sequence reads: CASSPEDGEVDGYTF. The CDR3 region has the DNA TGCGCCAGCAGTCCAGAAGACGGGGAGGTCGATGGCTACACCTTC.

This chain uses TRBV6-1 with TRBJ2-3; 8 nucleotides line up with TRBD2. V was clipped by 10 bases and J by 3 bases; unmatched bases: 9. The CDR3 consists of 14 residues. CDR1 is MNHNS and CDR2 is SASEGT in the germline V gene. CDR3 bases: TGTGCCACCCTAAGCGGGGGTGGGACAGATACGCAGTATTTT. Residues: CATLSGGGTDTQYF.

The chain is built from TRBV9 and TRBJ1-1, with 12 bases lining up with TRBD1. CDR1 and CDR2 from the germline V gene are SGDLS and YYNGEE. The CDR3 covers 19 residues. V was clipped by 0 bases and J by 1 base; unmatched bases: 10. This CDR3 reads CASSVGGVGTGGRNTEAFF. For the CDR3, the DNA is TGTGCCAGCAGCGTAGGAGGGGTGGGGACAGGGGGCCGGAACACTGAAGCTTTCTTT. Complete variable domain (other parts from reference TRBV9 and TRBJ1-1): DSGVTQTPKHLITATGQRVTLRCSPRSGDLSVYWYQQSLDQGLQFLIQYYNGEERAKGNILERFSAQQFPDLHSELNLSSLELGDSALYFCASSVGGVGTGGRNTEAFFGQGTRLTVV.